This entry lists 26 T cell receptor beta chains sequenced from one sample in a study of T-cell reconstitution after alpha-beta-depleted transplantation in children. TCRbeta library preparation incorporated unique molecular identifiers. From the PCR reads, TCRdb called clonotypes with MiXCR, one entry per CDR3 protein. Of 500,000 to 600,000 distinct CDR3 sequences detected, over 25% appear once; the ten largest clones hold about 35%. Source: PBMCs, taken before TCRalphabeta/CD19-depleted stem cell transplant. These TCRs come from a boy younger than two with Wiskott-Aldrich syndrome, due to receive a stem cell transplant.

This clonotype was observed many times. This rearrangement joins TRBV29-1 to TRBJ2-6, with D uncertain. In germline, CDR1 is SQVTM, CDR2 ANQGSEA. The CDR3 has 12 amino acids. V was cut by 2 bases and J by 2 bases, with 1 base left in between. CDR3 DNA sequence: TGCAGCGTTGAAACTGGGGCCAACGTCCTGACTTTC. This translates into CSVETGANVLTF.

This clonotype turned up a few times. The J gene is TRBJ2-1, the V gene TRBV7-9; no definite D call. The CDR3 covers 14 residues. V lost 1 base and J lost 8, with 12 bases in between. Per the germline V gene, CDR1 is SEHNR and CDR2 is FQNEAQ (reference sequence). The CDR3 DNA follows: TGTGCCAGCAGCTTAGACTACTTAAGCCATGAGCAGTTCTTC. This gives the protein CASSLDYLSHEQFF. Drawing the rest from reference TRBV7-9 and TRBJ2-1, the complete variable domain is DTGVSQNPRHKITKRGQNVTFRCDPISEHNRLYWYRQTLGQGPEFLTYFQNEAQLEKSRLLSDRFSAERPKGSFSTLEIQRTEQGDSAMYLCASSLDYLSHEQFFGPGTRLTVL.

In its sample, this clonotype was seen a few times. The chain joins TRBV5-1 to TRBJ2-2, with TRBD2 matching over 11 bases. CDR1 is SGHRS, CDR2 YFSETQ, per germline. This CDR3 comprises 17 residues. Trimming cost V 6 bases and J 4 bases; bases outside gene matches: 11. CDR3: CASTGAPSGRSTGELFF. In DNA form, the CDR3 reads TGCGCCAGCACCGGAGCGCCTAGCGGGAGGTCCACCGGGGAGCTGTTTTTT.

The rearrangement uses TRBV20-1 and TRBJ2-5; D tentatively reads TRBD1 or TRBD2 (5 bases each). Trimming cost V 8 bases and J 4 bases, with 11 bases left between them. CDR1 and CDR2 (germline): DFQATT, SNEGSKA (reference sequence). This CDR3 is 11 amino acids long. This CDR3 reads CSPGAGETQYF. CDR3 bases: TGCAGTCCCGGGGCCGGAGAGACCCAGTACTTC.

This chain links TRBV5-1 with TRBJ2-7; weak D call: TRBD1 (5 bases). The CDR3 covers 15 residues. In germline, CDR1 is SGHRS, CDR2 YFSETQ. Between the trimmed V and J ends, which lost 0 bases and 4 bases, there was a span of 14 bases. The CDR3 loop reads CASSLAQGLSYEQYF. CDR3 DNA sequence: TGCGCCAGCAGCTTGGCGCAGGGCCTCTCTTACGAGCAGTACTTC.

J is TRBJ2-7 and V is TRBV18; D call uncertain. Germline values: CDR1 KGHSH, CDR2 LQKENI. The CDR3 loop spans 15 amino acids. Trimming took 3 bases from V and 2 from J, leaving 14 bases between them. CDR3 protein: CASSPDTQRAYEQYF. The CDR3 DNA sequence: TGTGCCAGCTCACCCGACACTCAAAGGGCCTACGAGCAGTACTTC.

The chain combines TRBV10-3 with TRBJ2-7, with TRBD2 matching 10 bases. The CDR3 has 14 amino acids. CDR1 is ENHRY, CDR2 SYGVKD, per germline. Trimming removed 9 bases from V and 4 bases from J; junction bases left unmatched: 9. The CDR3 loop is CAMGASGSIYEQYF. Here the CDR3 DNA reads TGTGCCATGGGTGCTAGCGGGAGTATTTACGAGCAGTACTTC.

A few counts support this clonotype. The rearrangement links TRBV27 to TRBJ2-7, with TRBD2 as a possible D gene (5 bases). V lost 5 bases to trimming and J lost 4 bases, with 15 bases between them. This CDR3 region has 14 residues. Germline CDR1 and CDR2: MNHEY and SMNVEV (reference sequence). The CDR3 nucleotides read TGTGCCAGCAGTAAGACCCGGAGGTTGTACGAGCAGTACTTC. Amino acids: CASSKTRRLYEQYF.

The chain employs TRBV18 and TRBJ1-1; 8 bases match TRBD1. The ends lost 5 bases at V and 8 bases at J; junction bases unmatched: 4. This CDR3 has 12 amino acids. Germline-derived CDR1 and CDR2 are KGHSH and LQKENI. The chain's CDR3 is CASSWDRSEAFF. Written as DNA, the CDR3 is TGTGCCAGCTCATGGGACAGGTCGGAAGCTTTCTTT.

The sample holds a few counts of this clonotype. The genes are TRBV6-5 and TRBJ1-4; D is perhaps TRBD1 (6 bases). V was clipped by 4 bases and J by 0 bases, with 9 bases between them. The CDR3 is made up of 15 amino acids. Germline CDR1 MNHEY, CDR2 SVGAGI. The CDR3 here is CASSFRTATNEKLFF. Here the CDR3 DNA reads TGTGCCAGCAGTTTTAGGACAGCAACTAATGAAAAACTGTTTTTT.

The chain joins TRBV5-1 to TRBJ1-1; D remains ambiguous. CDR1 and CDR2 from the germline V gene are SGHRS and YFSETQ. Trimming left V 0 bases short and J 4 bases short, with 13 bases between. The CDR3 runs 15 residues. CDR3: CASSLEGIVVTEAFF. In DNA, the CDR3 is TGCGCCAGCAGCTTGGAAGGGATCGTGGTCACTGAAGCTTTCTTT.

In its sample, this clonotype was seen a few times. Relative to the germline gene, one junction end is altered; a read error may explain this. The CDR3 nucleotides are TGTGCCAGCAGATTGGGCCAACATAGGGACAATGAGCAGTTCTTC. It yields the protein CASRLGQHRDNEQFF. The chain employs TRBV5-5 and TRBJ2-1; no reliable D call. The length of the CDR3 is 15 residues. Germline values: CDR1 SGHKS, CDR2 YYEKEE (reference sequence).

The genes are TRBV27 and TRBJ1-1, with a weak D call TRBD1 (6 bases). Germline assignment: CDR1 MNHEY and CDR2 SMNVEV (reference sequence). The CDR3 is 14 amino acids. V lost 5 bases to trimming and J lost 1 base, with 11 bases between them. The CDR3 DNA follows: TGTGCCAGCAGTGCCAGGGGACAGAACACTGAAGCTTTCTTT. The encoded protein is CASSARGQNTEAFF.

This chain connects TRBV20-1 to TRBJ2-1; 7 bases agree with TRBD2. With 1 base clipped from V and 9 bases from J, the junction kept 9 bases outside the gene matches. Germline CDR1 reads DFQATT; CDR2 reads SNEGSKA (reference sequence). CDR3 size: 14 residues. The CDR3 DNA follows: TGCAGTGCTAGAGCTGCCCTAGCGGCTGCTGAGCAGTTCTTC. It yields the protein CSARAALAAAEQFF.

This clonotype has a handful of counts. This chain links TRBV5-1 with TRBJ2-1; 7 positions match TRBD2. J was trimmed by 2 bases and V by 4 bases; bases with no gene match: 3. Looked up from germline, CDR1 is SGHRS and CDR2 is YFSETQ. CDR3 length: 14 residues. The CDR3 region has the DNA TGCGCCAGCAGCATCGGGACTACCTACAATGAGCAGTTCTTC. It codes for CASSIGTTYNEQFF.

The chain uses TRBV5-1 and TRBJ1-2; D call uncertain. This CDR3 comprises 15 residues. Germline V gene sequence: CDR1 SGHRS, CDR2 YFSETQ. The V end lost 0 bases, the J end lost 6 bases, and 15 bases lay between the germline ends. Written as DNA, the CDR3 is TGCGCCAGCAGCTTGGCGGGGAAGGAAGTCGATGGCTACACCTTC. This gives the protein CASSLAGKEVDGYTF.

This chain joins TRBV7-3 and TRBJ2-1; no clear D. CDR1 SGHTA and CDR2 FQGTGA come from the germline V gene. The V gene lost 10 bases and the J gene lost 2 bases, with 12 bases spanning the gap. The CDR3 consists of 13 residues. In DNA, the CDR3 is TGTGCCACGGCGCCAGGCCCCTACAATGAGCAGTTCTTC. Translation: CATAPGPYNEQFF. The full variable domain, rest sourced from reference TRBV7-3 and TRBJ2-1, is GAGVSQTPSNKVTEKGKYVELRCDPISGHTALYWYRQSLGQGPEFLIYFQGTGAADDSGLPNDRFFAVRPEGSVSTLKIQRTERGDSAVYLCATAPGPYNEQFFGPGTRLTVL.

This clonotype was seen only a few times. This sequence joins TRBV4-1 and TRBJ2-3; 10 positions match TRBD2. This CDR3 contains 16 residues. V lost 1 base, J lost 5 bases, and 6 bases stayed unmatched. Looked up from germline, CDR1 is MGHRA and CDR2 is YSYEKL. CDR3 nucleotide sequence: TGCGCCAGCAGCCAAGCGCTAGCGGGAGCGGGAGATACGCAGTATTTT. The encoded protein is CASSQALAGAGDTQYF.

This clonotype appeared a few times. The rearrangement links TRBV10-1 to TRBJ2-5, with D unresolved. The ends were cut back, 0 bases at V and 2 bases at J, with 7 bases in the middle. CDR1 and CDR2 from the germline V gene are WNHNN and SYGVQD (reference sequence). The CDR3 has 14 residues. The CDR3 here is CASSESSVQETQYF. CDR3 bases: TGCGCCAGCAGTGAGTCGAGTGTTCAAGAGACCCAGTACTTC.

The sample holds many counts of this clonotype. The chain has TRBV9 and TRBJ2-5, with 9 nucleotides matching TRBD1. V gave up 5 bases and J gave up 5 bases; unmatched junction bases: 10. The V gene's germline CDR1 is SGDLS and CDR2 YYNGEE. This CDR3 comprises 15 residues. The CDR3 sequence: CASSAPDRGSETQYF. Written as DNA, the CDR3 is TGTGCCAGCAGTGCGCCGGACAGGGGTTCGGAGACCCAGTACTTC.

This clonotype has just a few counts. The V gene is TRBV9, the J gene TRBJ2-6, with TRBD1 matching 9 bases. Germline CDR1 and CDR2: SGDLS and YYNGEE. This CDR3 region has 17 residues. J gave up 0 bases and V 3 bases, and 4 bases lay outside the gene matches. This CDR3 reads CASSADRGYSGANVLTF. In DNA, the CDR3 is TGTGCCAGCAGCGCAGACAGGGGGTACTCTGGGGCCAACGTCCTGACTTTC.

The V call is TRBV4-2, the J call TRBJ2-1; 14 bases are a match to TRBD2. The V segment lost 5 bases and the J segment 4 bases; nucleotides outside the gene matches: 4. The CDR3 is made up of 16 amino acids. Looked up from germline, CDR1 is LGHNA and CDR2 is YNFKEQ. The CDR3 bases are TGTGCCAGCAGCGAGGGACTAGCGGGAGTTTACAATGAGCAGTTCTTC. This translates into CASSEGLAGVYNEQFF.

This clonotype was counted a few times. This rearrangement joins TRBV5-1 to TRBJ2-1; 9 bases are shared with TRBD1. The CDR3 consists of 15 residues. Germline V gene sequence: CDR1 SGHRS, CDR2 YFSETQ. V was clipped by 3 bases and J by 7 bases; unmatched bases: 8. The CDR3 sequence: CASSSEGQGVNEQFF. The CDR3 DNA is TGCGCCAGCAGCTCGGAGGGACAGGGAGTGAATGAGCAGTTCTTC.

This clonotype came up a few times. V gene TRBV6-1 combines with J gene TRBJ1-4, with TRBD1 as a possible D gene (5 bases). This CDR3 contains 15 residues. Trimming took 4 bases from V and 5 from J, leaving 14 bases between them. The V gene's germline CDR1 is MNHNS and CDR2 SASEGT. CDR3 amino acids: CASSAVRTPNEKLFF. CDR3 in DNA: TGTGCCAGCAGTGCAGTTAGGACACCGAATGAAAAACTGTTTTTT.

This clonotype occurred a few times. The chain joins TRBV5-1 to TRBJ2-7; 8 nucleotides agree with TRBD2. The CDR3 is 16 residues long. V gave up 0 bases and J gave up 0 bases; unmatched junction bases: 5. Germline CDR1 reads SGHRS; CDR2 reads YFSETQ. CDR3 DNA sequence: TGCGCCAGCAGCTTGGGTTTCGCGGGAGGCTCCTACGAGCAGTACTTC. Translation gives CASSLGFAGGSYEQYF.

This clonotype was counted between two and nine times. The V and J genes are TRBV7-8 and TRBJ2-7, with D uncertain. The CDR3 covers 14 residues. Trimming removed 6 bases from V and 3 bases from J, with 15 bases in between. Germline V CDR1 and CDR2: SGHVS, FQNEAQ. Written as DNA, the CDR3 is TGTGCCAGCAGGCAGCGATCCCCGGGCTACGAGCAGTACTTC. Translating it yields CASRQRSPGYEQYF.